Following are 18 T cell receptor beta chains from one sample sequenced in a study of shared clonotypes between healthy human individuals. CD45RO-negative, CCR7-selected cells formed the naive CD8 fraction, which excluded terminally differentiated effector memory CD45RA+ cells. Clones were read by immunoSEQ multiplex PCR, and TCRdb kept only the in-frame ones, dropping some. Here the sample spans 2 million to 2.5 million clones, around 96% being singletons. The sequenced sample was naive CD8+ T cells sorted from blood. The receptors derive from a man younger than 35 in good health.

V usage is TRBV29-1 and J usage is TRBJ2-4; a weak D match, TRBD2 (5 bases). The CDR3 spans 14 residues. V was trimmed by 0 bases and J by 2 bases, leaving 8 bases between them. Per the germline V gene, CDR1 is SQVTM and CDR2 is ANQGSEA. Here the CDR3 reads CSVEDPGSKNIQYF. The DNA of the CDR3 is TGCAGCGTTGAAGACCCGGGGTCCAAAAACATTCAGTACTTC.

The V call is TRBV2, the J call TRBJ2-3; TRBD2 aligns across 9 bases. The V segment lost 4 bases and the J segment 0 bases; nucleotides outside the gene matches: 11. CDR1 SNHLY and CDR2 FYNNEI come from the germline V gene. The CDR3 has 18 residues. CDR3 coding DNA: TGTGCCAGCAGTGTTGAGACTAGCGGCAGAGTTAGCACAGATACGCAGTATTTT. Translation gives CASSVETSGRVSTDTQYF.

The V and J genes are TRBV14 and TRBJ2-2; D remains unclear. V was cut by 5 bases and J by 10 bases, with 11 bases left in between. The CDR3 runs 12 residues. Germline lookup yields CDR1 SGHDN and CDR2 FVKESK. CDR3 nucleotide sequence: TGTGCCAGCAGCGCCCCATTCCTGGAGCTGTTTTTT. Translated: CASSAPFLELFF.

The CDR3 here is CASNLGRVGDTQYF. Here the CDR3 DNA reads TGTGCCAGCAACTTGGGAAGGGTTGGAGATACGCAGTATTTT. The chain combines TRBV2 with TRBJ2-3; D gene unclear. V lost 7 bases, J lost 5 bases, and 16 bases lay in between. The CDR3 sequence is 14 residues long. The V gene's germline CDR1 is SNHLY and CDR2 FYNNEI.

The chain uses TRBV2 and TRBJ2-7; D might be TRBD2 (6 bases). Germline CDR1 is SNHLY and CDR2 is FYNNEI. CDR3 size: 16 residues. The V and J ends lost 1 base and 1 base respectively, with 14 bases between them. The CDR3, as DNA: TGTGCCAGCAGTGAAGATTACGGGACTGAGTCCTACGAGCAGTACTTC. This gives the protein CASSEDYGTESYEQYF.

V and J are TRBV19 and TRBJ2-5; maybe TRBD2 (5 bases). V was pared by 3 bases and J by 5 bases, with 10 bases between. Germline CDR1 and CDR2: LNHDA and SQIVND (reference sequence). There are 13 residues in the CDR3. The CDR3 bases are TGTGCCAGTAGTATGGCTAGCTGGGAGACCCAGTACTTC. Translated, it gives CASSMASWETQYF.

The chain combines TRBV6-5 with TRBJ1-1; D uncertain. Germline CDR1 is MNHEY and CDR2 is SVGAGI. This CDR3 region has 16 residues. Trimming stripped 0 bases from V and 1 base from J, with 12 bases between. CDR3 sequence reads: CASSYSRASWNTEAFF. The CDR3 region has the DNA TGTGCCAGCAGTTACTCGAGGGCCTCCTGGAACACTGAAGCTTTCTTT.

This clone came up once. The chain carries TRBV29-1 and TRBJ2-7; tentative D call: TRBD2 (6 bases). V gave up 2 bases and J gave up 5 bases, with 10 bases separating them. The CDR3 covers 12 residues. Germline lookup yields CDR1 SQVTM and CDR2 ANQGSEA. This CDR3 reads CSVESGGNEQYF. CDR3 DNA: TGCAGCGTTGAATCCGGGGGAAACGAGCAGTACTTC.

The chain is built from TRBV5-1 and TRBJ1-2; 7 nucleotides line up with TRBD1. V lost 2 bases and J lost 6; bases outside the gene matches: 7. Germline V lookup: CDR1 SGHRS, CDR2 YFSETQ. The CDR3 extends over 14 amino acids. The CDR3 protein is CASSFRQGGDGYTF. In DNA form, the CDR3 reads TGCGCCAGCAGCTTTCGACAGGGCGGGGATGGCTACACCTTC.

The CDR3 here is CASSFRTSGGNEQYF. DNA of the CDR3: TGCGCCAGCAGCTTCCGGACTAGCGGGGGTAACGAGCAGTACTTC. The chain uses TRBV4-1 and TRBJ2-7; 13 bases map to TRBD2. Per the germline V gene, CDR1 is MGHRA and CDR2 is YSYEKL. V dropped 5 bases and J dropped 5; count of bases not matched to a gene: 6. This CDR3 spans 15 amino acids.

This chain connects TRBV6-5 to TRBJ2-7; no clear D. Germline values: CDR1 MNHEY, CDR2 SVGAGI. V gave up 8 bases and J gave up 1 base, with 6 bases separating them. CDR3 length: 11 residues. CDR3 amino acids: CASGDSYEQYF. CDR3 DNA: TGTGCCAGCGGCGATTCCTACGAGCAGTACTTC.

The CDR3 loop is CASSTLGPTNTGELFF. The CDR3 DNA reads as TGTGCCAGCAGTACTCTGGGCCCGACGAACACCGGGGAGCTGTTTTTT. The V and J genes are TRBV27 and TRBJ2-2; D gene uncertain. V lost 5 bases, J lost 0 bases, and 13 bases lay in between. Germline V lookup: CDR1 MNHEY, CDR2 SMNVEV (reference sequence). The CDR3 extends over 16 amino acids.

This clone was seen a handful of times. The chain has TRBV30 and TRBJ1-3; no definite D call. V lost 7 bases and J 4 bases, leaving 17 bases between the germline ends. The germline V gene has CDR1 GTSNPN and CDR2 SVGIG (reference sequence). This CDR3 has 14 residues. The CDR3 reads CASNMGSSGNTIYF. The CDR3 DNA reads TGTGCCTCGAACATGGGCAGCTCCGGAAACACCATATATTTT.

The V gene is TRBV6-5, the J gene TRBJ2-7, with 7 bases matching TRBD1. The J segment lost 1 base and the V segment lost 0 bases, leaving 6 bases of the junction unmatched. This CDR3 region has 16 residues. Germline values: CDR1 MNHEY, CDR2 SVGAGI. CDR3 amino acids: CASSYSIRDSSYEQYF. The CDR3 nucleotides read TGTGCCAGCAGTTACTCGATCCGGGACAGTTCCTACGAGCAGTACTTC.

The V and J genes are TRBV19 and TRBJ1-1; perhaps TRBD1 as D (6 bases). The CDR3 spans 15 residues. In germline, CDR1 is LNHDA, CDR2 SQIVND (reference sequence). V shed 1 base and J shed 1 base, with 10 bases lying between them. The CDR3 nucleotides read TGTGCCAGTAGTATAGCGGCAGGGGCGAACACTGAAGCTTTCTTT. This gives the protein CASSIAAGANTEAFF. Looking up the rest from reference TRBV19 and TRBJ1-1 gives the full variable domain: DGGITQSPKYLFRKEGQNVTLSCEQNLNHDAMYWYRQDPGQGLRLIYYSQIVNDFQKGDIAEGYSVSREKKESFPLTVTSAQKNPTAFYLCASSIAAGANTEAFFGQGTRLTVV.

V gene TRBV11-2 combines with J gene TRBJ2-2, with D perhaps TRBD2 (6 bases). The CDR3 contains 17 residues. Germline V CDR1 and CDR2: SGHAT, FQNNGV. Trimming removed 1 base at V and 2 bases at J, with 14 bases between. CDR3 amino acids: CASSLADYYGNTGELFF. In nucleotides, the CDR3 is TGTGCCAGCAGCTTAGCGGACTATTACGGTAACACCGGGGAGCTGTTTTTT.

As regards this clone: Other DNA variants within this sample encode the same CDR3. This chain joins TRBV29-1 and TRBJ1-1; unclear D gene. Trimming removed 0 bases from V and 1 base from J, with 0 bases in between. This CDR3 spans 11 amino acids. The germline V gene has CDR1 SQVTM and CDR2 ANQGSEA. The CDR3 sequence: CSVEENTEAFF. Here the CDR3 DNA reads TGCAGCGTTGAAGAGAACACTGAAGCTTTCTTT.

The chain joins TRBV9 to TRBJ2-3; 10 nucleotides align to TRBD2. Losses at the gene ends were 0 bases for V and 2 bases for J; bases not matched to a gene: 6. There are 17 residues in the CDR3. CDR1 and CDR2 from the germline V gene are SGDLS and YYNGEE. The DNA for the CDR3 is TGTGCCAGCAGCGTAGAGGCGGGACTAGCGTACACAGATACGCAGTATTTT. Translation: CASSVEAGLAYTDTQYF.